The text below deals with one T cell receptor (beta chain). The junction had 7 bases not matched to a gene; V was cut back by 0 bases and J by 3 bases. Germline V gene lookup returns CDR1 SGHDT and CDR2 YYEEEE. This CDR3 has 16 residues. These data belong to a study of cytomegalovirus exposure and HLA in healthy donors. With 60 Vbeta and 13 Jbeta primers, the PCR was carried out. The data were produced by immunoSEQ multiplex PCR, yet TCRdb's version contains in-frame clones alone and is incomplete. The sample carries about 89,000 clones, under 80% recorded once. Donors sampled were nominally healthy, though unrecorded immune exposures were likely.

The chain joins TRBV5-6 to TRBJ2-7; TRBD1 agrees at 9 bases. The clonotype originates from a male donor in good health and CMV-seronegative. What was sequenced was PBMCs. The CDR3 sequence is CASSLGIRDRVYEQYF. In DNA, the CDR3 is TGTGCCAGCAGCTTGGGGATCCGGGACAGGGTCTACGAGCAGTACTTC.